This is a list of T cell receptor beta chains from one sample in a study of CD8 T cells in ankylosing spondylitis. Using its own MiXCR run on the 5' RACE reads, TCRdb lists one record per CDR3 protein. Among about 92,000 distinct CDR3 sequences listed, 8.8% were seen once. Specimen: blood, either unsorted or a sorted T cell fraction (not recorded which). The receptors come from a male donor with ankylosing spondylitis or in good health (not recorded which). Each CDR3 is given with its conserved first and last residue. Each record gives: J gene, V gene, D gene, clone size, CDR3 length, CDR3 protein, CDR3 DNA. D genes are given only for firm matches. Not all rows give a size; the values are once, few, many and, for expanded clones, a class.

J: TRBJ1-6
V: TRBV19
D: .
size: many
length: 13
CDR3: CASGGRWNSPLHF
DNA: TGTGCCAGTGGAGGACGCTGGAATTCACCCCTCCACTTT

J: TRBJ1-1
V: TRBV6-2/TRBV6-3
D: .
size: many
length: 17
CDR3: CASSYHPGVTNYTEAFF
DNA: TGTGCCAGCAGTTACCATCCGGGGGTCACCAACTACACTGAAGCTTTCTTT

J: TRBJ2-7
V: TRBV20-1
D: .
size: many
length: 12
CDR3: CSAGTGGSEQYF
DNA: TGCAGTGCTGGAACGGGGGGCAGCGAGCAGTACTTC

J: TRBJ2-7
V: TRBV7-2
D: .
size: many
length: 13
CDR3: CASSPANPREQYF
DNA: TGTGCCAGCAGCCCCGCTAATCCCCGCGAGCAGTACTTC

J: TRBJ2-7
V: TRBV20-1
D: TRBD1
size: many
length: 15
CDR3: CSASQTGRSSYEQYF
DNA: TGCAGTGCTAGTCAGACAGGGCGGAGCTCCTACGAGCAGTACTTC

J: TRBJ1-5
V: TRBV2
D: .
size: many
length: 14
CDR3: CASSDDEVTQPQHF
DNA: TGTGCCAGCAGTGATGACGAAGTAACCCAGCCCCAGCATTTT

J: TRBJ1-4
V: TRBV20-1
D: .
size: many
length: 13
CDR3: CSARPSINEKLFF
DNA: TGCAGTGCTAGGCCAAGCATTAATGAAAAACTGTTTTTT

J: TRBJ2-3
V: TRBV14
D: TRBD2
size: few
length: 20
CDR3: CASSQGRATSGGPSTDTQYF
DNA: TGTGCCAGCAGCCAAGGAAGGGCGACTAGCGGGGGGCCCAGCACAGATACGCAGTATTTT

J: TRBJ2-5
V: TRBV27
D: .
size: few
length: 13
CDR3: CASSLTRGETQYF
DNA: TGTGCCAGCAGTTTAACGCGGGGAGAGACCCAGTACTTC

J: TRBJ2-7
V: TRBV13
D: TRBD1
size: many
length: 15
CDR3: CASSQLGTASYEQYF
DNA: TGTGCCAGCAGCCAGCTGGGGACAGCCTCCTACGAGCAGTACTTC

J: TRBJ2-1
V: TRBV28
D: TRBD2
size: many
length: 16
CDR3: CASSSLLAGVMNEQFF
DNA: TGTGCCAGCAGTTCCCTACTAGCGGGGGTAATGAATGAGCAGTTCTTC

J: TRBJ2-7
V: TRBV6-1
D: TRBD1
size: .
length: 15
CDR3: CASSSRDRGSYEQYF
DNA: TGTGCCAGCAGTAGTCGGGACAGGGGTTCCTACGAGCAGTACTTC

J: TRBJ1-1
V: TRBV6-6
D: .
size: many
length: 12
CDR3: CASSSTNTEAFF
DNA: TGTGCCAGCAGTTCCACCAACACTGAAGCTTTCTTT

J: TRBJ2-3
V: TRBV6-2/TRBV6-3
D: TRBD2
size: many
length: 15
CDR3: CASREFGGARDTQYF
DNA: TGTGCCAGCAGGGAGTTCGGGGGGGCCAGGGATACGCAGTATTTT

J: TRBJ2-5
V: TRBV5-1
D: TRBD1
size: many
length: 14
CDR3: CASSSGQGSETQYF
DNA: TGCGCCAGCAGCTCCGGACAGGGTTCGGAGACCCAGTACTTC

J: TRBJ1-1
V: TRBV2
D: TRBD1
size: many
length: 15
CDR3: CASSQGARGDTEAFF
DNA: TGTGCCAGCAGCCAGGGGGCGCGTGGGGACACTGAAGCTTTCTTT

J: TRBJ2-3
V: TRBV10-3
D: .
size: few
length: 13
CDR3: CAISEGATDTQYF
DNA: TGTGCCATCAGTGAAGGTGCCACAGATACGCAGTATTTT

J: TRBJ1-1
V: TRBV5-1
D: .
size: many
length: 13
CDR3: CASTEGTNTEAFF
DNA: TGCGCCAGCACCGAGGGGACGAACACTGAAGCTTTCTTT

J: TRBJ1-3
V: TRBV6-1
D: .
size: many
length: 13
CDR3: CGVSGRPGNTIYF
DNA: TGTGGGGTGTCAGGACGGCCTGGAAACACCATATATTTT

J: TRBJ2-2
V: TRBV3-1
D: TRBD2
size: many
length: 17
CDR3: CASSQGLAGPNTGELFF
DNA: TGTGCCAGCAGCCAAGGGCTAGCGGGACCCAACACCGGGGAGCTGTTTTTT